This entry lists 6 T cell receptor beta chains sequenced from one sample in a study of a mutant IDH1 vaccine in newly diagnosed glioma. This sample's time point: week 23, last vaccination. Vaccination comprised doses that each held 300 ug of mutant IDH1 20-mer peptide, plus topical imiquimod. Produced via immunoSEQ multiplex PCR; TCRdb's table is partial and in-frame only. Among tens of thousands of clones, around 85% were seen once, and the ten largest hold 0.7% to 0.95%. Their cognate antigens are unknown. The starting material was PBMCs, obtained from a glioma patient whose treatment included an IDH1 peptide vaccine. The receptors derive from a woman in her 50s with glioma.

There are a few counts of this clone. It is unclear where the CDR3 begins or ends on the DNA, so no DNA is shown, and the CDR3 is as TCRdb lists it. The rearrangement joins TRBV19 to TRBJ1-1; the table's D call TRBD1 went unverified against the DNA. In germline, CDR1 is LNHDA, CDR2 SQIVND (reference sequence). Inclusive of both ends, the CDR3 amounts to 14 amino acids. CDR3 residues: CASSIRARGTEAFF.

The chain employs TRBV29-1 and TRBJ2-5; tentative D call: TRBD2 (6 bases). The V end was cut by 4 bases, the J end by 5 bases, with 14 bases between. The CDR3 loop spans 13 amino acids. The germline V gene has CDR1 SQVTM and CDR2 ANQGSEA. The CDR3 reads CSVGGASVETQYF. For the CDR3, the DNA is TGCAGCGTTGGCGGGGCTAGCGTGGAGACCCAGTACTTC. The full variable domain, rest sourced from reference TRBV29-1 and TRBJ2-5, is SAVISQKPSRDICQRGTSLTIQCQVDSQVTMMFWYRQQPGQSLTLIATANQGSEATYESGFVIDKFPISRPNLTFSTLTVSNMSPEDSSIYLCSVGGASVETQYFGPGTRLLVL.

V gene TRBV14 combines with J gene TRBJ2-7, with D unresolved. Germline CDR1 SGHDN, CDR2 FVKESK. Trimming removed 2 bases at V and 2 bases at J, with 13 bases between. The CDR3 has 15 amino acids. The DNA of the CDR3 is TGTGCCAGCAGCCAACTAGGCGCGACGACCTACGAGCAGTACTTC. Amino acids: CASSQLGATTYEQYF.

This clone was observed a handful of times. J is TRBJ1-1 and V is TRBV5-6; 8 bases are a match to TRBD1. Unmatched junction bases numbered 7, after V lost 4 bases and J lost 5 bases. Germline CDR1 and CDR2: SGHDT and YYEEEE. CDR3 length: 14 amino acids. The CDR3 DNA sequence: TGTGCCAGCAGCGCCACAGGGGGAGGGACTGAAGCTTTCTTT. It codes for CASSATGGGTEAFF.

CDR3 coding DNA: TGTGCCAGCAAACCACAGCCGTCCGTTAACTATGGCTACACCTTC. Residues: CASKPQPSVNYGYTF. The chain combines TRBV6-5 with TRBJ1-2; D unresolved. The CDR3 spans 15 residues. Trimming removed 7 bases at V and 1 base at J, with 16 bases between. Germline loops: CDR1 MNHEY, CDR2 SVGAGI.

The chain links TRBV4-2 to TRBJ1-3; 9 bases match TRBD1. The CDR3 covers 13 residues. Germline CDR1 and CDR2: LGHNA and YNFKEQ. Germline trimming cut 8 bases from V and 4 bases from J; bases unmatched to any gene: 3. CDR3 DNA: TGTGCCAGCCGGACAGGGGCAGGAAACACCATATATTTT. Protein product: CASRTGAGNTIYF.